This TCR beta chain is drawn from a study of blood T cells in healthy people across ages. With 2 bases clipped from V and 4 bases from J, the junction kept 6 bases outside the gene matches. The CDR3 consists of 15 residues. Germline V gene lookup returns CDR1 SGHAT and CDR2 FQNNGV. Primed by a sample-barcoded 5' primer and a J-beta primer mix, a second PCR proceeded for roughly 7 to 12 cycles. With 12 random nucleotides, a template-switch adaptor tagged each individual cDNA molecule. One entry per CDR3 protein results from TCRdb running MiXCR on the 5' RACE reads. The table includes over a million distinct CDR3 sequences, around two fifths detected once. Turning to this clonotype: No antigen is known for it.

Study observations and caveats: Both naive CD4+ cell counts and diversity were greater in long-lived donors than in aged donors. Naive and antigen-experienced cells could not be conclusively compared, given unsorted PBMCs.

This TCR was sampled from a woman aged 18-29 years in good health. V gene TRBV11-2 combines with J gene TRBJ2-5; 8 bases match TRBD2. Material for sequencing was blood. This chain's CDR3 is CASSLRTGLGETQYF. The CDR3 coding sequence is TGTGCCAGCAGCTTAAGGACGGGACTAGGAGAGACCCAGTACTTC.